This T cell receptor beta chain was sequenced in a study of Tregs in tolerant kidney transplant recipients. General study results and limits: No direct test of biological reproducibility was done here. Activated donor B cell expansion appeared to reveal the most relevant donor-specific TCRbeta repertoire.

On this clone: The target antigen is unknown.

This CDR3 has 15 residues. V was shortened by 2 bases and J by 5 bases, with 18 bases between the two germline ends. Looked up from germline, CDR1 is SQVTM and CDR2 is ANQGSEA. Unstimulated regulatory T cells (CD4+CD25+CD127-), CD4+CD25- non-regulatory cells, CD4 and CD8 cells were FACS-sorted from thawed PBMCs. Assay: immunoSEQ multiplex PCR; the TCRdb copy retains only in-frame clones and omits some. Of over 50,000 clones in the sample, about four fifths are singletons; the top ten hold roughly 5.2%. The specimen was CD4+ T cells from blood. The source is a human donor in good health. The gene calls are TRBV29-1 and TRBJ1-1; D is perhaps TRBD1 (5 bases). CDR3 in amino acids: CSVEPWGGEETEAFF. In DNA form, the CDR3 reads TGCAGCGTTGAACCCTGGGGCGGGGAGGAAACTGAAGCTTTCTTT. Full variable domain (remainder filled in from reference TRBV29-1 and TRBJ1-1): SAVISQKPSRDICQRGTSLTIQCQVDSQVTMMFWYRQQPGQSLTLIATANQGSEATYESGFVIDKFPISRPNLTFSTLTVSNMSPEDSSIYLCSVEPWGGEETEAFFGQGTRLTVV.